The text below deals with one T cell receptor (beta chain). Its antigen is not known. The sample comes from a study of T cells after yellow fever vaccination. Study-wide results and limits: Most clones from primary vaccination resurfaced after the booster (about 95% CD4, around 90% CD8).

Per the germline V gene, CDR1 is LGHNA and CDR2 is YSLEER. V was clipped by 1 base and J by 4 bases, with 12 bases between them. The CDR3 runs to 15 residues. TCRdb recomputed calls from the 5' RACE reads with MiXCR, one row per CDR3 protein. The sample lists under 400,000 distinct CDR3 sequences, 11% seen once, with around 20% in the top ten. This material consisted of PBMCs, taken on the day of the first yellow fever vaccination. The genes are TRBV4-3 and TRBJ2-3; perhaps D is TRBD1 or TRBD2 (5 bases each). This receptor was obtained from a man between 18 and 35 years old who received the YFV17D yellow fever vaccine. The CDR3 is CASSQATSGPDTQYF. CDR3 sequence (DNA): TGCGCCAGCAGCCAAGCGACGTCGGGGCCAGATACGCAGTATTTT.